This T cell receptor beta chain was retrieved from a study of long-term antiretroviral therapy in people with HIV. Study-level findings and limits: Regardless of time point, clones expanded before ART dominated the repertoire. Upon ART, diversity increased but remained lower than transplant donor controls. The blood, collected between about 2004 and 2017, was possibly taken under older ART regimens. CDR3 lengths in HIV samples spanned a narrower range than controls.

In this sample, this clone is medium-sized. What it binds is not known. The libraries were made with immunoSEQ v3.0 at survey level. TCRdb keeps only in-frame clones here, not all; method: immunoSEQ multiplex PCR. The table has 30,000 to 40,000 clones, approximately 86% seen once. V was pared by 5 bases and J by 8 bases, with 11 bases of the junction left unmatched. Germline assignment: CDR1 MNHEY and CDR2 SMNVEV (reference sequence). The CDR3 consists of 15 residues. The receptor comes from a woman younger than 30 with HIV. The material sequenced was unsorted PBMCs, taken just before starting antiretroviral therapy. The chain is built from TRBV27 and TRBJ2-1; 8 bases align to TRBD2. CDR3 residues: CASSPQGLVVDEQFF. CDR3 coding DNA: TGTGCCAGCAGTCCACAGGGACTAGTAGTCGATGAGCAGTTCTTC.